This T cell receptor beta chain is from a study of OX40 agonist ivuxolimab in advanced cancers. Across the whole study: Averaging about 60 years in age, with a range of 23 to 79, the cohort was 65% to 90% male. Study-wide results and limits: CD8+ T cells (on average) carried more expanded clones than CD4+ T cells.

This CDR3 comprises 14 residues. The germline CDR1 and CDR2 sequences are SGDLS and YYNGEE. V lost 0 bases and J 6 bases, leaving 9 bases between the germline ends. Remarks on this clone: Its antigen is undetermined.

Only in-frame clones appear in the TCRdb table, and some are missing; sequencing was by immunoSEQ multiplex PCR. Of tens of thousands of clones listed, approximately 89% are singletons. Researchers took blood at baseline, on cycle 4 day 1, and on cycle 7 day 1. This material consisted of CD4+ or CD8+ T cells sorted from blood, taken in a trial of the OX40 agonist ivuxolimab. This TCR came from an adult with an advanced solid tumor such as melanoma, head and neck, liver or kidney cancer. The chain uses TRBV9 and TRBJ2-2; perhaps TRBD2 as D (5 bases). The chain's CDR3 is CASSVVSGAGELFF. Here the CDR3 DNA reads TGTGCCAGCAGCGTAGTCTCCGGGGCCGGGGAGCTGTTTTTT.